The 14 T cell receptor beta chains presented below share a single source sample, sequenced in a study of cytomegalovirus exposure and HLA in healthy donors. This PCR relied on a set of 60 Vbeta primers and 13 Jbeta primers. Measured with immunoSEQ multiplex PCR; TCRdb has only the in-frame clones, and not every one. The table records about 130,000 clones, roughly 80% of them present only once. Input material: PBMCs. The receptors were sampled from a woman in her forties or fifties in good health and CMV-seronegative.

For this clone: Mismatch with germline at one junction end may stem from a read error. The chain links TRBV7-9 to TRBJ1-1; TRBD1 is a possible D gene (5 bases). The CDR3 has 13 residues. CDR1 and CDR2 (germline): SEHNR, FQNEAQ (reference sequence). The CDR3: CSSGGTLNTEAFF. CDR3 coding DNA: TGTTCCAGCGGAGGGACGTTGAACACTGAAGCTTTCTTT. The full variable domain, with the rest looked up from reference TRBV7-9 and TRBJ1-1, is DTGVSQNPRHKITKRGQNVTFRCDPISEHNRLYWYRQTLGQGPEFLTYFQNEAQLEKSRLLSDRFSAERPKGSFSTLEIQRTEQGDSAMYLCSSGGTLNTEAFFGQGTRLTVV.

The V call is TRBV15, the J call TRBJ2-2; maybe TRBD2 (6 bases). This CDR3 contains 14 residues. Trimming shortened V by 4 bases and J by 5 bases, and 11 bases separated the two germline ends. Germline V gene lookup returns CDR1 LNHNV and CDR2 YYDKDF (reference sequence). CDR3 DNA sequence: TGTGCCACCAGCAACCGGGAGAGAACCGGGGAGCTGTTTTTT. Amino acid sequence: CATSNRERTGELFF.

The chain has TRBV11-3 and TRBJ1-2, with TRBD1 matching over 10 bases. Germline assignment: CDR1 SGHNT and CDR2 YENEEA. Trimming removed 4 bases from V and 3 bases from J; junction bases left unmatched: 14. The CDR3 is made up of 18 amino acids. For the CDR3, the DNA is TGTGCCAGCAGCTGCGGGAGGGGACAGGGGATCTTAGACTATGGCTACACCTTC. Translation: CASSCGRGQGILDYGYTF.

This clone was detected only a few times. Sequence at one end of the junction differs from germline and may be a read error. The chain joins TRBV7-9 to TRBJ1-2; no clear D. The CDR3 contains 12 residues. Germline values: CDR1 SEHNR, CDR2 FQNEAQ (reference sequence). The CDR3 DNA reads as TGTGCCAGCAGTTTAGGTTCGCGAGGCTACACCTTC. It is translated as CASSLGSRGYTF.

Turning to this clone: Mismatch with germline at one junction end may stem from a read error. The V and J genes are TRBV7-9 and TRBJ2-2, with D possibly being TRBD1 (6 bases). Looked up from germline, CDR1 is SEHNR and CDR2 is FQNEAQ (reference sequence). This CDR3 is 17 amino acids long. In DNA form, the CDR3 reads TGTGCCAGCAGTTATCTCCTGGGGGCCGGGAACACCGGGGAACTGTTTTTT. This encodes CASSYLLGAGNTGELFF.

The genes are TRBV2 and TRBJ2-2; perhaps TRBD2 as D (5 bases). This CDR3 contains 15 residues. Germline lookup yields CDR1 SNHLY and CDR2 FYNNEI. V was cut by 3 bases and J by 5 bases, with 13 bases left in between. This chain's CDR3 is CASSEQRIETGELFF. DNA for the CDR3: TGTGCCAGCAGTGAGCAGCGGATTGAAACCGGGGAGCTGTTTTTT.

This sequence joins TRBV7-3 and TRBJ1-5, with D uncertain. From germline, CDR1 is SGHTA and CDR2 FQGTGA. V lost 2 bases to trimming and J lost 4 bases, with 6 bases between them. This CDR3 has 13 amino acids. CDR3 sequence reads: CASSLEANQPQHF. In DNA, the CDR3 is TGTGCCAGCAGCTTAGAAGCTAATCAGCCCCAGCATTTT. The full variable domain, rest sourced from reference TRBV7-3 and TRBJ1-5, is GAGVSQTPSNKVTEKGKYVELRCDPISGHTALYWYRQSLGQGPEFLIYFQGTGAADDSGLPNDRFFAVRPEGSVSTLKIQRTERGDSAVYLCASSLEANQPQHFGDGTRLSIL.

This chain joins TRBV6-5 and TRBJ1-1; tentatively, D is TRBD1 (6 bases). Trimming took off 6 bases at V and 6 bases at J, with 20 bases between the two ends. This CDR3 has 15 amino acids. Germline-derived CDR1 and CDR2 are MNHEY and SVGAGI. The CDR3 loop reads CASRTDRSYDPEAFF. Here the CDR3 DNA reads TGTGCCAGCAGGACCGACAGGAGTTATGATCCTGAAGCTTTCTTT.

CDR3: CASSSLGLGGDTQYF. DNA for the CDR3: TGTGCCAGCAGCTCACTTGGACTAGGGGGAGATACGCAGTATTTT. This chain links TRBV9 with TRBJ2-3, with a weak D call TRBD2 (7 bases). The germline V gene has CDR1 SGDLS and CDR2 YYNGEE. This CDR3 contains 15 residues. Trimming took off 4 bases at V and 5 bases at J, with 17 bases between the two ends.

The chain employs TRBV28 and TRBJ1-1; 8 positions agree with TRBD1. The germline V gene has CDR1 MDHEN and CDR2 SYDVKM. This CDR3 comprises 13 residues. Trimming removed 6 bases from V and 5 bases from J; junction bases left unmatched: 5. Written as DNA, the CDR3 is TGTGCCAGCAGGGAACAGGGGGAAACTGAAGCTTTCTTT. Translating it yields CASREQGETEAFF. The whole variable domain, remainder taken from reference TRBV28 and TRBJ1-1, is DVKVTQSSRYLVKRTGEKVFLECVQDMDHENMFWYRQDPGLGLRLIYFSYDVKMKEKGDIPEGYSVSREKKERFSLILESASTNQTSMYLCASREQGETEAFFGQGTRLTVV.

This clone was found a few times. The chain links TRBV5-1 to TRBJ2-2; TRBD1 is a possible D gene (5 bases). Between the trimmed V and J ends, which lost 6 bases and 3 bases, there was a span of 15 bases. Germline V gene sequence: CDR1 SGHRS, CDR2 YFSETQ. The CDR3 has 15 amino acids. CDR3 sequence (DNA): TGCGCCAGCAAAACAGGAGTGGCGTACACCGGGGAGCTGTTTTTT. Translation: CASKTGVAYTGELFF.

In regard to this clone: At one of its ends the junction is not consistent with the germline gene, which may arise from a read error. The CDR3 sequence: CSSSFLVADYNEQFF. As DNA, the CDR3 is TGTTCCAGCAGCTTTTTGGTAGCGGACTACAATGAGCAGTTCTTC. The chain has TRBV7-9 and TRBJ2-1; perhaps TRBD2 as D (6 bases). CDR1 is SEHNR, CDR2 FQNEAQ, per germline (reference sequence). CDR3 size: 15 residues.

Written as DNA, the CDR3 is TGTGCCAGTATGAGGGGGAGCACTGAAGCTTTCTTT. It yields the protein CASMRGSTEAFF. The genes are TRBV19 and TRBJ1-1; maybe TRBD1 (6 bases). This CDR3 spans 12 amino acids. The V end lost 7 bases, the J end lost 4 bases, and 10 bases lay between the germline ends. In germline, CDR1 is LNHDA, CDR2 SQIVND (reference sequence).

CDR3 sequence: CASSFSTAYGYTF. CDR3 DNA sequence: TGTGCCAGCAGTTTTTCTACAGCCTATGGCTACACCTTC. The chain uses TRBV28 and TRBJ1-2; D is undetermined. The germline CDR1 and CDR2 sequences are MDHEN and SYDVKM. The CDR3 contains 13 residues. V dropped 3 bases and J dropped 4 bases, with 9 bases sitting between them.